This T cell receptor beta chain comes out of a study of human T cells and chemical hapten exposure. In the study overall: 2% DPC applied to an approximately 2 cm by approximately 2 cm arm area sensitized donors.

As the library was built, unique molecular identifiers were attached to individual cDNA molecules. Each CDR3 protein is one row after TCRdb ran MiXCR on the RACE reads. The table records some 300,000 distinct CDR3 sequences, approximately 5% of them present only once. This clonotype was seen repeatedly, ten times or more. This CDR3 spans 11 amino acids. V shed 10 bases and J shed 3 bases, with 9 bases lying between them. Time point in this sample: pre-sensitization, week 0. Treatment of the sample: therapeutic diphenylcyclopropenone sensitization with weekly scalp DPC. The sequencing here drew on whole blood, taken in connection with sensitization to the hapten diphenylcyclopropenone (DPC). This TCR was recovered from a woman aged 18-30 years with alopecia areata. Some clones in this sample may be carry-over from other donors' samples. The rearrangement links TRBV12-3 or TRBV12-4 to TRBJ1-2; D gene unclear. The CDR3 sequence: CATNVDYGYTF. Here the CDR3 DNA reads TGTGCCACCAATGTCGACTATGGCTACACCTTC.